This T cell receptor (beta chain) was observed in a study of regulatory T cells in long-lasting Graves disease. Study-wide points: Fewer public clonotypes were shared by new patients (roughly 910) than by persistent patients (around 2,900). Newly diagnosed patients had higher TCR diversity than persistent Graves' patients did.

V dropped 2 bases and J dropped 8 bases, with 12 bases sitting between them. Germline V lookup: CDR1 SEHNR, CDR2 FQNEAQ (reference sequence). The CDR3 totals 14 residues. This clonotype was observed a single time. What it recognizes is unknown. Time point here: persistent/refractory GD, antithyroid drugs over 5 years with positive TRAb. Extracted RNA from PBMCs served as the source of the TCR library. The authors built TCR beta libraries using iRepertoire HTBI primers and Arm-PCR of CDR3 regions. Source study methods: Taken together, the samples had 60 or so TRBV and some 15 TRBJ segments identified. In TCRdb, the multiplex PCR reads were re-called with MiXCR into one record per CDR3 protein. TCRdb, not the authors, supplied the V and J calls. The sample lists 500,000 to 700,000 distinct CDR3 sequences, around 30% occurring once.

The TCR originated in a female donor with Graves disease. Sequenced material: peripheral blood mononuclear cells (PBMCs), taken when the disease was refractory, from a patient treated with antithyroid drugs. V is TRBV7-9 and J is TRBJ2-2; D gene uncertain. DNA of the CDR3: TGTGCCAGCAGCTTAAGTTTATCAGGAGGGGAGCTGTTTTTT. Translating gives CASSLSLSGGELFF.